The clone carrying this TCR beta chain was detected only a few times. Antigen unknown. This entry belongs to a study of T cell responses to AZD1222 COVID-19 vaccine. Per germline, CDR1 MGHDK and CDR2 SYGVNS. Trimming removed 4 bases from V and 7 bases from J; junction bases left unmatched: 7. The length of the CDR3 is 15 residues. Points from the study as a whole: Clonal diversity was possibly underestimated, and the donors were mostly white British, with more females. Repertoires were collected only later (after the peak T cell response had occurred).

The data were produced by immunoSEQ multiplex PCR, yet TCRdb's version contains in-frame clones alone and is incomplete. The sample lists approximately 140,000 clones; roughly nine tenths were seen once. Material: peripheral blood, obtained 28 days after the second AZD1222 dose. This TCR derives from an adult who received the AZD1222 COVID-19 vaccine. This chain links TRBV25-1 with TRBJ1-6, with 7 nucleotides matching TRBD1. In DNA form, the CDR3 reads TGTGCCAGCAGTGGAAGGGACAGTGGAAATTCACCCCTCCACTTT. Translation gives CASSGRDSGNSPLHF.